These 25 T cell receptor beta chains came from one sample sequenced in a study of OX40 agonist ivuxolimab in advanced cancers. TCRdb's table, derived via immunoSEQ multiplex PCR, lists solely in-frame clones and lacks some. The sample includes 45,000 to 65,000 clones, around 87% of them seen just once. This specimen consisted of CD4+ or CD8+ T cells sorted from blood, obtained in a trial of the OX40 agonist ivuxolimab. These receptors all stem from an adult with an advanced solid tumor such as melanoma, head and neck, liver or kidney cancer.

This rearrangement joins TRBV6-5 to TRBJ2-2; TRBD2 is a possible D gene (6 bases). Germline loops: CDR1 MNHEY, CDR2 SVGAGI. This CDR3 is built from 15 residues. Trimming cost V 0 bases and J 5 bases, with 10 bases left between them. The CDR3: CASSYSAGPTGELFF. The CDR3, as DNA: TGTGCCAGCAGTTACTCGGCGGGGCCGACCGGGGAGCTGTTTTTT.

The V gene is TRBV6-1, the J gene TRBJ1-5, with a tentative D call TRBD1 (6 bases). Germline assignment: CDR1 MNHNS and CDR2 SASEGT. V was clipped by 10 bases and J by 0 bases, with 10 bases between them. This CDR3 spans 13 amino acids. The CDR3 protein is CATGQNSNQPQHF. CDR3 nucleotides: TGTGCCACCGGACAGAATAGCAATCAGCCCCAGCATTTT.

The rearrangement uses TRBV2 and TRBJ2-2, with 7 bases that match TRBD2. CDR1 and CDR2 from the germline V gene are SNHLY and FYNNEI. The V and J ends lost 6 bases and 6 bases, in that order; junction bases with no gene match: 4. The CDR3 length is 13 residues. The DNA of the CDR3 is TGTGCCAGCAGCTTCGGACTAGCCGGGGAGCTGTTTTTT. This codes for CASSFGLAGELFF.

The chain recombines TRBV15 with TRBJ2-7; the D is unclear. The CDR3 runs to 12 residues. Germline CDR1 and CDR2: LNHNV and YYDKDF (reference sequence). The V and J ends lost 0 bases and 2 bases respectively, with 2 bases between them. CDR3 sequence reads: CATSRDTYEQYF. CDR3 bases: TGTGCCACCAGCAGAGATACCTACGAGCAGTACTTC. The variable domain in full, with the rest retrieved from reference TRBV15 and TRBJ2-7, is DAMVIQNPRYQVTQFGKPVTLSCSQTLNHNVMYWYQQKSSQAPKLLFHYYDKDFNNEADTPDNFQSRRPNTSFCFLDIRSPGLGDTAMYLCATSRDTYEQYFGPGTRLTVT.

The CDR3 DNA reads as TGTGCCAGCAGATTAACTGATAACACTGAAGCTTTCTTT. Translated: CASRLTDNTEAFF. This sequence joins TRBV6-6 and TRBJ1-1; D unresolved. This CDR3 has 13 amino acids. Trimming removed 6 bases at V and 2 bases at J, with 10 bases between. Germline CDR1 reads MNHNY; CDR2 reads SVGAGI (reference sequence).

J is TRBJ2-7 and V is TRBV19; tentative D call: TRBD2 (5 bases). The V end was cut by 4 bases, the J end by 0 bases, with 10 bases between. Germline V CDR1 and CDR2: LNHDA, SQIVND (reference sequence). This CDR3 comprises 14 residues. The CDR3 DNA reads TGTGCCAGTAGTAGAAAAAGCGGCTCCTACGAGCAGTACTTC. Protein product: CASSRKSGSYEQYF.

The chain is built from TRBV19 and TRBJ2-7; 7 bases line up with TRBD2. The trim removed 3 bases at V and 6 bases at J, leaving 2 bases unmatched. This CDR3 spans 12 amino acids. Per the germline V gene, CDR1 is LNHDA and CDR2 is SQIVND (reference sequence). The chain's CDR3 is CASSIGGGEQYF. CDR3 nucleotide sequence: TGTGCCAGTAGTATTGGGGGGGGCGAGCAGTACTTC.

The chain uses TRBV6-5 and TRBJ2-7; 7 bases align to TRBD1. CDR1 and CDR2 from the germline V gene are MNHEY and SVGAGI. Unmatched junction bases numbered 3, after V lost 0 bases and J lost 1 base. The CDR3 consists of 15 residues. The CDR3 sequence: CASSYSKQGSYEQYF. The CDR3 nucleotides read TGTGCCAGCAGTTACTCGAAACAGGGGTCCTACGAGCAGTACTTC.

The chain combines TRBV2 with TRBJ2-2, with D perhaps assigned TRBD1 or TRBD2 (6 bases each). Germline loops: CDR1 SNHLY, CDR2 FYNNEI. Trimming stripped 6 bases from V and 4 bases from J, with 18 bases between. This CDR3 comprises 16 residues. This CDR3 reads CASSLMRGAITGELFF. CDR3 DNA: TGTGCCAGCAGCCTGATGAGGGGGGCTATCACCGGGGAGCTGTTTTTT.

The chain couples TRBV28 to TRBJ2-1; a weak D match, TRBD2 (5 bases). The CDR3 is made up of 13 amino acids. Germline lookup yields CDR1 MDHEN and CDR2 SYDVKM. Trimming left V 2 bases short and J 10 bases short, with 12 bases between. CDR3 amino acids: CASSLAAVREQFF. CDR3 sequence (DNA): TGTGCCAGCAGTTTAGCAGCGGTAAGGGAGCAGTTCTTC.

CDR3 in DNA: TGCAGCGTGAGGGACATACGCACTGAAGCTTTCTTT. Translating it yields CSVRDIRTEAFF. The chain combines TRBV29-1 with TRBJ1-1; D might be TRBD1 (6 bases). Germline V gene data show CDR1 as SQVTM and CDR2 as ANQGSEA. Trimming left V 6 bases short and J 4 bases short, with 12 bases between. This CDR3 is built from 12 residues.

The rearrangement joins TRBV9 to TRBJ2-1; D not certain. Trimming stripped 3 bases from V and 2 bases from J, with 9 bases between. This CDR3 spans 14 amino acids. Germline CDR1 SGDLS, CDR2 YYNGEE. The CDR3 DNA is TGTGCCAGCAGCGCCCTCAAGGCCTACAATGAGCAGTTCTTC. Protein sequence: CASSALKAYNEQFF.

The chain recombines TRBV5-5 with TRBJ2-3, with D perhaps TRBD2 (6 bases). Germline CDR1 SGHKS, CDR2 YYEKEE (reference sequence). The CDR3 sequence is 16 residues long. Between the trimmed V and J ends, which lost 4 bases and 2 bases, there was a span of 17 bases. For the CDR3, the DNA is TGTGCCAGCAGCCAAGAGCAGGGAGGCGTCACAGATACGCAGTATTTT. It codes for CASSQEQGGVTDTQYF.

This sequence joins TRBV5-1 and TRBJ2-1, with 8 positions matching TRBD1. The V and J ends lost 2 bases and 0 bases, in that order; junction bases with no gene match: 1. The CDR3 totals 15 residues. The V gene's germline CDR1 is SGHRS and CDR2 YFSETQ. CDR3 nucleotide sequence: TGCGCCAGCAGCTTAGGACAGGGCTCCTACAATGAGCAGTTCTTC. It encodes CASSLGQGSYNEQFF.

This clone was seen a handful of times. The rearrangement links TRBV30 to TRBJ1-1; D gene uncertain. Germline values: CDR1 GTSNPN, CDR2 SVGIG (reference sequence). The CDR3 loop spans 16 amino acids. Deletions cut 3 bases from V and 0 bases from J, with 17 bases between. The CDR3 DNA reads TGTGCCTGGAGACGGCGAGGAGGCGGGATGAACACTGAAGCTTTCTTT. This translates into CAWRRRGGGMNTEAFF.

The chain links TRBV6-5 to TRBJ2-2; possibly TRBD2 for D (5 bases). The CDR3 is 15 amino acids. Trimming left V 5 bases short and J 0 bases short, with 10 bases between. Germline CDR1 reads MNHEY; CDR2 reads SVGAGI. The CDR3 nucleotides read TGTGCCAGCAGTCTCTTTAGCGCGAACACCGGGGAGCTGTTTTTT. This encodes CASSLFSANTGELFF.

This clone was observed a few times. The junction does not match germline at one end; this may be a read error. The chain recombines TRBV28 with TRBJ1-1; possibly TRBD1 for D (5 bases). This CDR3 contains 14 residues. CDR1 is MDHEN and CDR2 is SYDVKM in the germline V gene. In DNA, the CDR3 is TGTGCCAGCAGTCTTAGGGCCTCCCACCCGAAGAGGGGCTTT. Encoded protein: CASSLRASHPKRGF. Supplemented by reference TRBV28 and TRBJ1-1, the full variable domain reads DVKVTQSSRYLVKRTGEKVFLECVQDMDHENMFWYRQDPGLGLRLIYFSYDVKMKEKGDIPEGYSVSREKKERFSLILESASTNQTSMYLCASSLRASHPKRGFGQGTRLTVV.

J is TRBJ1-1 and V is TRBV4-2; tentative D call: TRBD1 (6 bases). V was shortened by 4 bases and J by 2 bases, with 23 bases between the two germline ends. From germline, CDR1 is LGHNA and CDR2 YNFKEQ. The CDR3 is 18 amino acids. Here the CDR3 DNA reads TGTGCCAGCAGCCTGACGTGGTCGAGGGGGACCTATAACACTGAAGCTTTCTTT. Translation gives CASSLTWSRGTYNTEAFF.

The CDR3 DNA reads TGCAGTGCTACCAGGGGTGAGACCCAGTACTTC. This translates into CSATRGETQYF. The chain has TRBV20-1 and TRBJ2-5, with a weak D call TRBD1 (6 bases). This CDR3 spans 11 amino acids. Trimming pared 4 bases from V and 5 bases from J, leaving 8 bases between. From germline, CDR1 is DFQATT and CDR2 SNEGSKA (reference sequence).

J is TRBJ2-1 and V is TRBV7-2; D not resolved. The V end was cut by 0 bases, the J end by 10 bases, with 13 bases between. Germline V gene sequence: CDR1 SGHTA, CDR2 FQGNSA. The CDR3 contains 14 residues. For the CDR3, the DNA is TGTGCCAGCAGCTTAGCAGCGATAGTAGGGGAGCAGTTCTTC. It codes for CASSLAAIVGEQFF. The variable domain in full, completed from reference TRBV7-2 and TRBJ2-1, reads GAGVSQSPSNKVTEKGKDVELRCDPISGHTALYWYRQSLGQGLEFLIYFQGNSAPDKSGLPSDRFSAERTGGSVSTLTIQRTQQEDSAVYLCASSLAAIVGEQFFGPGTRLTVL.

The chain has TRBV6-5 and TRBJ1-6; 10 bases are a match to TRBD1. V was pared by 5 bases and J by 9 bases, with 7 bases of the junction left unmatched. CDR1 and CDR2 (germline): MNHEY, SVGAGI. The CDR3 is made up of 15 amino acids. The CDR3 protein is CASSQQTGGRSPLHF. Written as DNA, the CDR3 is TGTGCCAGCAGTCAACAGACAGGGGGCCGTTCACCCCTCCACTTT.

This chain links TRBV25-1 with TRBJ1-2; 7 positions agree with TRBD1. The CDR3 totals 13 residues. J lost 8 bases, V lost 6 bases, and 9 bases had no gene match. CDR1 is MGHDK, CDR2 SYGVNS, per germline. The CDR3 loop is CASSPTGFRGYTF. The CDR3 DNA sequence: TGTGCCAGCAGCCCGACAGGGTTCAGAGGCTACACCTTC.

Here the CDR3 reads CASSQTRSPGANVLTF. The CDR3 DNA is TGCGCCAGCAGCCAAACAAGGTCCCCTGGGGCCAACGTCCTGACTTTC. The rearrangement uses TRBV4-1 and TRBJ2-6; no reliable D call. V shed 2 bases and J shed 2 bases, with 10 bases lying between them. There are 16 residues in the CDR3. The germline gives CDR1 MGHRA, CDR2 YSYEKL.

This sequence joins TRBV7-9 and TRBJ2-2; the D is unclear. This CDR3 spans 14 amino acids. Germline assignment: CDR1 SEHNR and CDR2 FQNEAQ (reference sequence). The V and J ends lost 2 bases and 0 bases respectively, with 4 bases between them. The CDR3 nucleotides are TGTGCCAGCAGCTTAAGTCCGAACACCGGGGAGCTGTTTTTT. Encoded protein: CASSLSPNTGELFF.

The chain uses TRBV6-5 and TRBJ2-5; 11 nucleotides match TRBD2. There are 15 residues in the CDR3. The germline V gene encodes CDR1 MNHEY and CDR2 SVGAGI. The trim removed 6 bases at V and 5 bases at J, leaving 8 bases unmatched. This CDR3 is CASRIAGGPFETQYF. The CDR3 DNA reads TGTGCCAGCAGGATAGCGGGAGGGCCTTTCGAGACCCAGTACTTC.